The 24 T cell receptor beta chains in this list originate from one sample, sequenced in a study of T cells in Graves' hyperthyroidism and ophthalmopathy. TCR beta CDR3 region amplification was performed from RNA transcripts. In the first-round RT-PCR of the TCR CDR3, the HTBI primer set was used. From the multiplex PCR reads, TCRdb called clonotypes with MiXCR, one entry per CDR3 protein. This table holds around 600,000 distinct CDR3 sequences, 13% to 15% found once. The source material was blood. The receptors derive from a woman between 45 and 65 years old with Graves' ophthalmopathy.

This clonotype occurred many times. The genes are TRBV2 and TRBJ2-2, with TRBD1 matching over 7 bases. Germline CDR1 is SNHLY and CDR2 is FYNNEI. The CDR3 contains 12 residues. V lost 8 bases to trimming and J lost 6 bases; unmatched junction nucleotides: 3. CDR3 DNA: TGTGCCAGCCAGGGGGTTTCCGGGGAGCTGTTTTTT. This translates into CASQGVSGELFF.

In this sample, this clonotype turned up a few times. V and J are TRBV3-1 and TRBJ1-3, with 8 bases that match TRBD1. The length of the CDR3 is 14 residues. Germline V gives CDR1 LGHDT, CDR2 YNNKEL (reference sequence). V was pared by 4 bases and J by 5 bases, with 4 bases of the junction left unmatched. The CDR3 coding sequence is TGTGCCAGCAGCCGACAGGGGTTTAGAAACACCATATATTTT. It is translated as CASSRQGFRNTIYF.

This clonotype has ten or more counts. The J gene is TRBJ2-5, the V gene TRBV7-2; no clear D gene. Trimming pared 4 bases from V and 2 bases from J, leaving 5 bases between. The germline V gene encodes CDR1 SGHTA and CDR2 FQGNSA. The CDR3 is 12 residues long. In DNA, the CDR3 is TGTGCCAGCAGCTGGGGACAAGAGACCCAGTACTTC. Its translation: CASSWGQETQYF.

This clonotype has a handful of counts. The chain uses TRBV20-1 and TRBJ2-3, with no clear D. CDR3 size: 17 residues. V was pared by 6 bases and J by 0 bases, with 22 bases between. The germline CDR1 and CDR2 sequences are DFQATT and SNEGSKA (reference sequence). The CDR3 loop is CSALPQIPEHSTDTQYF. CDR3 DNA sequence: TGCAGTGCCTTGCCACAAATACCAGAGCATAGCACAGATACGCAGTATTTT.

Turning to this clonotype: A read error is possible here, since a much larger clone lies one base away. The V gene is TRBV27, the J gene TRBJ2-7; 7 nucleotides match TRBD1. The length of the CDR3 is 15 residues. After removal of 5 bases from V and 5 bases from J, the junction contained 12 bases not matched to a gene. Germline-derived CDR1 and CDR2 are MNHEY and SMNVEV (reference sequence). CDR3 region: CASSDRKDRVDEQYF. For the CDR3, the DNA is TGTGCCAGCAGTGATCGAAAAGACAGGGTCGACGAGCAGTACTTC.

Concerning this clonotype: Given a much more abundant clone one base away, this may be a read error. V gene TRBV28 combines with J gene TRBJ2-3; 8 nucleotides match TRBD2. V lost 6 bases, J lost 4 bases, and 9 bases stayed unmatched. Germline V CDR1 and CDR2: MDHEN, SYDVKM. The length of the CDR3 is 15 residues. Here the CDR3 DNA reads TGTGCCAGCAGGAGGCTAGCGGGCAGGTCAGATACGCAGTATTTT. Translation gives CASRRLAGRSDTQYF.

This clonotype was found many times. The chain employs TRBV7-2 and TRBJ2-3; 7 positions agree with TRBD2. CDR3 length equals 14 residues. J gave up 7 bases and V 1 base, and 5 bases lay outside the gene matches. Per germline, CDR1 SGHTA and CDR2 FQGNSA. CDR3 sequence reads: CASSLGGSRNTQYF. The CDR3 DNA sequence: TGTGCCAGCAGCTTAGGCGGGAGTCGAAATACGCAGTATTTT.

This clonotype was found many times. The chain couples TRBV7-8 to TRBJ2-1; 9 nucleotides match TRBD1. In germline, CDR1 is SGHVS, CDR2 FQNEAQ. The CDR3 runs to 16 residues. V dropped 5 bases and J dropped 5; count of bases not matched to a gene: 10. The CDR3 spells CASSPAGTGSDNEQFF. Written as DNA, the CDR3 is TGTGCCAGCAGCCCGGCAGGGACAGGGAGCGACAATGAGCAGTTCTTC.

Ten or more counts support this clonotype. The J gene is TRBJ1-6, the V gene TRBV2; no reliable D call. The CDR3 has 16 residues. The V end was cut by 4 bases, the J end by 10 bases, with 20 bases between. Germline-derived CDR1 and CDR2 are SNHLY and FYNNEI. CDR3 in DNA: TGTGCCAGCAGTGTCGCGACCGAGCTTCTTGGCTCACCCCTCCACTTT. Translating gives CASSVATELLGSPLHF.

Comment on this clonotype: A much larger clone differs by one base, so this may be a read error. The chain carries TRBV20-1 and TRBJ2-7, with a tentative D call TRBD2 (7 bases). Germline V gene lookup returns CDR1 DFQATT and CDR2 SNEGSKA (reference sequence). This CDR3 spans 13 amino acids. Deletions cut 6 bases from V and 2 bases from J, with 14 bases between. CDR3 sequence reads: CSAGGGAPYEQYF. CDR3 in DNA: TGCAGTGCGGGGGGGGGGGCCCCCTACGAGCAGTACTTC.

V gene TRBV6-5 combines with J gene TRBJ2-2; 7 bases line up with TRBD1. Germline values: CDR1 MNHEY, CDR2 SVGAGI. Trimming removed 3 bases from V and 4 bases from J; junction bases left unmatched: 5. This CDR3 comprises 15 residues. This chain's CDR3 is CASSYSNRGTGELFF. The CDR3 nucleotides read TGTGCCAGCAGTTATTCGAACAGGGGCACCGGGGAGCTGTTTTTT.

This clonotype has a count of ten or more. The J gene is TRBJ1-6, the V gene TRBV28; no clear D. Germline V gene lookup returns CDR1 MDHEN and CDR2 SYDVKM. The CDR3 length is 14 residues. V lost 4 bases, J lost 6 bases, and 10 bases lay in between. The CDR3 protein is CASSSRAPNSPLHF. DNA of the CDR3: TGTGCCAGCAGTTCAAGAGCTCCTAATTCACCCCTCCACTTT.

The J gene is TRBJ1-1, the V gene TRBV5-1; perhaps TRBD1 as D (6 bases). This CDR3 contains 14 residues. CDR1 and CDR2 from the germline V gene are SGHRS and YFSETQ. Trimming shortened V by 4 bases and J by 6 bases, and 16 bases separated the two germline ends. The CDR3 DNA follows: TGCGCCAGCAGCCTTCAGGGGTGGATTGCTGAAGCTTTCTTT. Its protein is CASSLQGWIAEAFF.

V and J are TRBV15 and TRBJ2-1; 13 positions agree with TRBD2. Germline loops: CDR1 LNHNV, CDR2 YYDKDF (reference sequence). J lost 7 bases, V lost 3 bases, and 3 bases had no gene match. The CDR3 length is 15 residues. The DNA for the CDR3 is TGTGCCACCAGCAGGGGACTAGCGGGAACAAATGAGCAGTTCTTC. Translated, it gives CATSRGLAGTNEQFF.

This clonotype was seen many times. The chain joins TRBV11-1 to TRBJ2-1, with 11 nucleotides matching TRBD2. V was clipped by 6 bases and J by 10 bases; unmatched bases: 11. Germline V gene lookup returns CDR1 SGHAT and CDR2 FQDESV (reference sequence). The CDR3 covers 15 residues. This CDR3 is CASSPGSGREGEQFF. As DNA, the CDR3 is TGTGCCAGCAGTCCGGGTAGCGGGAGGGAAGGCGAGCAGTTCTTC. Variable domain in full (rest from reference TRBV11-1 and TRBJ2-1): EAEVAQSPRYKITEKSQAVAFWCDPISGHATLYWYRQILGQGPELLVQFQDESVVDDSQLPKDRFSAERLKGVDSTLKIQPAELGDSAMYLCASSPGSGREGEQFFGPGTRLTVL.

In its sample, this clonotype was seen many times. The V and J genes are TRBV20-1 and TRBJ2-3; TRBD2 agrees at 9 bases. CDR1 is DFQATT and CDR2 is SNEGSKA in the germline V gene (reference sequence). With 6 bases clipped from V and 2 bases from J, the junction kept 12 bases outside the gene matches. The length of the CDR3 is 16 residues. The CDR3 nucleotides are TGCAGTGCCCTTAGCGGGAGTAGGCCCCCCACAGATACGCAGTATTTT. Translating it yields CSALSGSRPPTDTQYF.

This clonotype showed up many times. The chain employs TRBV27 and TRBJ1-4, with 12 bases matching TRBD1. From germline, CDR1 is MNHEY and CDR2 SMNVEV (reference sequence). V lost 4 bases to trimming and J lost 8 bases; unmatched junction nucleotides: 5. The CDR3 has 15 residues. The CDR3: CASSWGTGGNEKLFF. Written as DNA, the CDR3 is TGTGCCAGCAGTTGGGGGACAGGGGGCAACGAAAAACTGTTTTTT.

This clonotype occurred many times. V usage is TRBV6-1 and J usage is TRBJ2-7; the match to TRBD2 covers 10 bases. The CDR3 length is 13 residues. Trimming at V came to 6 bases and at J to 5 bases, leaving 4 bases not matched to a gene. In germline, CDR1 is MNHNS, CDR2 SASEGT. Here the CDR3 reads CASRLAGDHEQYF. The CDR3, as DNA: TGTGCCAGCAGGCTAGCGGGAGACCACGAGCAGTACTTC.

About this clonotype: This clone may be a read error of a much larger clone one base away. This chain uses TRBV7-2 with TRBJ1-1, with D uncertain. The V gene's germline CDR1 is SGHTA and CDR2 FQGNSA. This CDR3 region has 16 residues. The CDR3: CASSLVRVPVIPEALF. CDR3 bases: TGTGCCAGCAGCTTAGTTAGGGTTCCAGTTATCCCTGAAGCTCTCTTT.

This clonotype has only a few counts. J is TRBJ2-1 and V is TRBV29-1; D is ambiguous. The CDR3 totals 11 residues. Germline-derived CDR1 and CDR2 are SQVTM and ANQGSEA. V was pared by 0 bases and J by 8 bases, with 5 bases between. DNA of the CDR3: TGCAGCGTTGAAGAGTCCTATGAGCAGTTCTTC. This encodes CSVEESYEQFF.

This clonotype has a count of ten or more. This chain links TRBV28 with TRBJ1-2; TRBD1 might be the D (5 bases). CDR3 length: 15 residues. Germline assignment: CDR1 MDHEN and CDR2 SYDVKM. Trimming removed 1 base at V and 7 bases at J, with 16 bases between. The CDR3 loop is CASSLSGRSFGGYTF. The CDR3 DNA sequence: TGTGCCAGCAGTTTATCGGGACGGTCCTTCGGTGGCTACACCTTC.

In regard to this clonotype: The junction does not match germline at one end; this may be a read error. V gene TRBV19 combines with J gene TRBJ1-1, with D maybe TRBD1 (6 bases). The CDR3 contains 12 residues. Germline V gene sequence: CDR1 LNHDA, CDR2 SQIVND (reference sequence). The CDR3 region has the DNA TGTGCCAGTAGGCTCAGGGACACTGAAACTTTCTTT. Translation: CASRLRDTETFF.

This clonotype was recorded many times. The V and J genes are TRBV4-2 and TRBJ2-3; 8 bases agree with TRBD2. Trimming took 4 bases from V and 4 from J; bases not matched to a gene: 7. This CDR3 is 15 amino acids long. CDR1 LGHNA and CDR2 YNFKEQ come from the germline V gene. The CDR3 protein is CASSPQRESSDTQYF. The CDR3 coding sequence is TGTGCCAGCAGCCCGCAGCGGGAGTCGTCAGATACGCAGTATTTT.

A few counts support this clonotype. The rearrangement joins TRBV6-1 to TRBJ1-2; 7 positions agree with TRBD1. V lost 6 bases and J lost 9; bases outside the gene matches: 13. CDR3 length: 14 residues. Germline V gene data show CDR1 as MNHNS and CDR2 as SASEGT. In nucleotides, the CDR3 is TGTGCCAGCAGCCCGGGACAGCAACATACGCGCTACACCTTC. Amino acids: CASSPGQQHTRYTF.